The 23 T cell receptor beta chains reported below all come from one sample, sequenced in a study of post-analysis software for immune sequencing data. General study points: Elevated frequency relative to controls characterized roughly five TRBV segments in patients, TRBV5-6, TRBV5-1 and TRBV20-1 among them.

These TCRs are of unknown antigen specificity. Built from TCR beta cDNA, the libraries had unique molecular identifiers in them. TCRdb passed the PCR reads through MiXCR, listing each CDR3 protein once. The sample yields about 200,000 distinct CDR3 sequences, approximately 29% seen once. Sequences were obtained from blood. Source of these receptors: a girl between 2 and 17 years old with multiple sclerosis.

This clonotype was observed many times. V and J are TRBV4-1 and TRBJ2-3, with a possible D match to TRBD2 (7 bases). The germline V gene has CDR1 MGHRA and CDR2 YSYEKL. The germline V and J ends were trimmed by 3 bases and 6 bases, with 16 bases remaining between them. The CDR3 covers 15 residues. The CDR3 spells CASSQGGPPRDTQYF. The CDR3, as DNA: TGCGCCAGCAGCCAGGGGGGGCCCCCCCGTGATACGCAGTATTTT.

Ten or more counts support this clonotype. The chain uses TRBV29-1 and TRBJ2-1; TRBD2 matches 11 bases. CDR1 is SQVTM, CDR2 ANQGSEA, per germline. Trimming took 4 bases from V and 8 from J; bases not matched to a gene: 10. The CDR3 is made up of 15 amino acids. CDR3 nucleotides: TGCAGCGTTGCCTCCGCGACTAGCGGGACGGATGAGCAGTTCTTC. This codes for CSVASATSGTDEQFF.

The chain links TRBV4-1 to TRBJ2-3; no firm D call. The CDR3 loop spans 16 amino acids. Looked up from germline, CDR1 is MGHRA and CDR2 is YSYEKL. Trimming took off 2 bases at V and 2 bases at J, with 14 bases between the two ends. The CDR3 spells CASSQLDLLITDTQYF. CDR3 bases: TGCGCCAGCAGCCAACTTGACTTACTCATCACAGATACGCAGTATTTT.

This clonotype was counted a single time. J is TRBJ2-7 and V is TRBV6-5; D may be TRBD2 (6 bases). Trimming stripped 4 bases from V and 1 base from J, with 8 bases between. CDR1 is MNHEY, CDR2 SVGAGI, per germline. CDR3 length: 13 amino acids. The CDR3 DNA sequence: TGTGCCAGCAGTTCGGAGGGATCCTACGAGCAGTACTTC. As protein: CASSSEGSYEQYF.

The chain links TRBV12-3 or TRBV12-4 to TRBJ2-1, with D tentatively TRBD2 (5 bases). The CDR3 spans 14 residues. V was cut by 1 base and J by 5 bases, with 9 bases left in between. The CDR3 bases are TGTGCCAGCAGTTTAGGGTGGCGGGACAATGAGCAGTTCTTC. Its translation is CASSLGWRDNEQFF.

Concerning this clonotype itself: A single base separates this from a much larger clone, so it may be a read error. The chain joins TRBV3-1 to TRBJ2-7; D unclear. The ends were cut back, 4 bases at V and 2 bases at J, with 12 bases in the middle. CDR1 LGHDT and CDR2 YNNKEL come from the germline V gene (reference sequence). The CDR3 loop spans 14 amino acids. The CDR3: CASSRSTSPYEQYF. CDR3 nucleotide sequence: TGTGCCAGCAGCCGTTCGACCAGCCCCTACGAGCAGTACTTC.

This CDR3 reads CASSLMRDAGELFF. CDR3 nucleotides: TGTGCCAGCAGCCTGATGAGGGACGCCGGGGAGCTGTTTTTT. The V call is TRBV11-3, the J call TRBJ2-2; D assignment may be TRBD1 or TRBD2 (5 bases each). The germline gives CDR1 SGHNT, CDR2 YENEEA. V dropped 5 bases and J dropped 6 bases, with 13 bases sitting between them. This CDR3 contains 14 residues.

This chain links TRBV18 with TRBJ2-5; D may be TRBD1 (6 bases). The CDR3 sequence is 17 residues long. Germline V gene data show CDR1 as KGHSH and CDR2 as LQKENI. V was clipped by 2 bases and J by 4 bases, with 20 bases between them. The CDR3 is CASSPTLQGTGSETQYF. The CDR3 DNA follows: TGTGCCAGCTCACCAACCCTACAGGGCACCGGGTCAGAGACCCAGTACTTC. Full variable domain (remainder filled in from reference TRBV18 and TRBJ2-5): NAGVMQNPRHLVRRRGQEARLRCSPMKGHSHVYWYRQLPEEGLKFMVYLQKENIIDESGMPKERFSAEFPKEGPSILRIQQVVRGDSAAYFCASSPTLQGTGSETQYFGPGTRLLVL.

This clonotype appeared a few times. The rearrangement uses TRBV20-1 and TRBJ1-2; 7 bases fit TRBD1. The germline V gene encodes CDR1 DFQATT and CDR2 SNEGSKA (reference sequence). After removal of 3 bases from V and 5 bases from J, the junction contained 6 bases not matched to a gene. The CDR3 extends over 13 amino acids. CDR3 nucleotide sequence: TGCAGTGCTAGCGCGGGACAGTTATATGGCTACACCTTC. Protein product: CSASAGQLYGYTF.

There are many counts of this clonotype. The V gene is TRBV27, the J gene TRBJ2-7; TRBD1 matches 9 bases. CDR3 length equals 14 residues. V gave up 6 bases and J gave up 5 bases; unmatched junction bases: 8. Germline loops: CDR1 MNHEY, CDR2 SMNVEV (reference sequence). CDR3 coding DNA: TGTGCCAGCAGCCTGACAGGGGGTTCCCACGAGCAGTACTTC. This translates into CASSLTGGSHEQYF.

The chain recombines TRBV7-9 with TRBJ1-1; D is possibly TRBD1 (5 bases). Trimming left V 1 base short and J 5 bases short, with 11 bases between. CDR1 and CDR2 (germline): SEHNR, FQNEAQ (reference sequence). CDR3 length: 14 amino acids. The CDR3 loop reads CASSLVGGKTEAFF. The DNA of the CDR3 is TGTGCCAGCAGCTTAGTTGGGGGGAAGACTGAAGCTTTCTTT.

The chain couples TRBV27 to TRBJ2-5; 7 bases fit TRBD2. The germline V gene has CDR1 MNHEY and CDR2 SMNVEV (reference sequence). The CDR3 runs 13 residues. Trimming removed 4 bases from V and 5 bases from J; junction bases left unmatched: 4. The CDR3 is CASSSSGWETQYF. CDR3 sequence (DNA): TGTGCCAGCAGTTCTAGCGGCTGGGAGACCCAGTACTTC.

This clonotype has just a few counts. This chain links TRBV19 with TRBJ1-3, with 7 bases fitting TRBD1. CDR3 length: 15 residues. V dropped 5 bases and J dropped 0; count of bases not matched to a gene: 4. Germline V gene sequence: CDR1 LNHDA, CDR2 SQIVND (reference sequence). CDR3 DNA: TGTGCCAGTAGTGGCCGGGACAGCTCTGGAAACACCATATATTTT. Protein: CASSGRDSSGNTIYF.

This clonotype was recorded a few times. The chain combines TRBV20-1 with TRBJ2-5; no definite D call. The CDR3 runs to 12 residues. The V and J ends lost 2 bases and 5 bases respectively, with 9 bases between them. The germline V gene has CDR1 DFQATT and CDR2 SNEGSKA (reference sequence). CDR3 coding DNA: TGCAGTGCTAGATCGCGTCCGGAGACCCAGTACTTC. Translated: CSARSRPETQYF.

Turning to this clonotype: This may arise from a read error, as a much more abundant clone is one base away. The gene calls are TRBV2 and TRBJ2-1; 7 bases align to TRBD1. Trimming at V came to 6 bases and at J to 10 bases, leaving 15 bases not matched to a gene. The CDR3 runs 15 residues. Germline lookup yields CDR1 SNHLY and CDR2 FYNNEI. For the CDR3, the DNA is TGTGCCAGCAGCGCTCGACAGGGATCAATACACGAGCAGTTCTTC. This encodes CASSARQGSIHEQFF. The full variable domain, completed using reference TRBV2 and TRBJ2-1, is EPEVTQTPSHQVTQMGQEVILRCVPISNHLYFYWYRQILGQKVEFLVSFYNNEISEKSEIFDDQFSVERPDGSNFTLKIRSTKLEDSAMYFCASSARQGSIHEQFFGPGTRLTVL.

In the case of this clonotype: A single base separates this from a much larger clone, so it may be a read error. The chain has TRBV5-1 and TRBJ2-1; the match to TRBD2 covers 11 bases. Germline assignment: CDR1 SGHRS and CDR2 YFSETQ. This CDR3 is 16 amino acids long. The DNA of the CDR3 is TGCGCCAGCAGCTTGGCCATGACTAGCGGGGCCAATGAGCAGTCCTTC. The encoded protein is CASSLAMTSGANEQSF. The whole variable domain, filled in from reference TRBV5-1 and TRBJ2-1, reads KAGVTQTPRYLIKTRGQQVTLSCSPISGHRSVSWYQQTPGQGLQFLFEYFSETQRNKGNFPGRFSGRQFSNSRSEMNVSTLELGDSALYLCASSLAMTSGANEQSFGPGTRLTVL.

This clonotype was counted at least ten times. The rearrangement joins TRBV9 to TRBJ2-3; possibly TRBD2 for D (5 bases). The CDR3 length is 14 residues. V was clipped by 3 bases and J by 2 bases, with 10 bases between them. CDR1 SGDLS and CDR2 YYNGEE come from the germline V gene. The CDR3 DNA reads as TGTGCCAGCAGCGCCCGGACTGTCACAGATACGCAGTATTTT. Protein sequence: CASSARTVTDTQYF.

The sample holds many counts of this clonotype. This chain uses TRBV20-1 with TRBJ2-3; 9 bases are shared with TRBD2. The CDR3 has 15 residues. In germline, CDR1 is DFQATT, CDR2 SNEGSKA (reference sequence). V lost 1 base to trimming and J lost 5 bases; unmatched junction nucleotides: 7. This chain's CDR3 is CSARVAGGRRDTQYF. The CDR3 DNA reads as TGCAGTGCTAGAGTGGCGGGGGGGAGGAGAGATACGCAGTATTTT.

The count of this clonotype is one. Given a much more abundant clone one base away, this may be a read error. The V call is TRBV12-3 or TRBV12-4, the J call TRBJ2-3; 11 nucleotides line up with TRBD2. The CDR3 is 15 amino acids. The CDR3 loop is CASSFTSGSTDTRYF. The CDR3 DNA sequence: TGTGCCAGCAGTTTTACTAGCGGGAGCACAGATACGCGGTATTTT.

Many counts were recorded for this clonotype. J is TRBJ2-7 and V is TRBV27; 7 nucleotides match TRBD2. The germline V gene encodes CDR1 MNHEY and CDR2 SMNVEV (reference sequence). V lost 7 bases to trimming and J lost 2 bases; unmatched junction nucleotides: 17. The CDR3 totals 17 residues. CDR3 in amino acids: CASTFYDRAGSTYEQYF. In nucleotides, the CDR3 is TGTGCCAGCACCTTCTATGACCGAGCGGGGAGTACCTACGAGCAGTACTTC.

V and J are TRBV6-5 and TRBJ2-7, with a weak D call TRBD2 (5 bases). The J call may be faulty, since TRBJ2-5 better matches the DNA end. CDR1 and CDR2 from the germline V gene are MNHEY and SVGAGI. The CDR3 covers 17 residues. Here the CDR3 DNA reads TGTGCCAGCAGTTACAGCGGCGACCCCTTTTCTGAGGAGACCCAGTACTTC. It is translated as CASSYSGDPFSEETQYF.

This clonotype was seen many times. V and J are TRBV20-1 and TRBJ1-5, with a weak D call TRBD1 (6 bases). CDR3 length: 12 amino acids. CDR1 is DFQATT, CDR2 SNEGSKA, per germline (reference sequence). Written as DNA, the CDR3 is TGCAGCGCTCGGACAGGCAATCAGCCCCAGCATTTT. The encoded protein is CSARTGNQPQHF.

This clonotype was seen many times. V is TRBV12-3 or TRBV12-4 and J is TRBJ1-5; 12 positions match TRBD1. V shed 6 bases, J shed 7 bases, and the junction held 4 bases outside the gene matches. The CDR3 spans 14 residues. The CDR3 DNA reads TGTGCCAGCAGCGGCGGGACAGGGGGCCAGCCCCAGCATTTT. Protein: CASSGGTGGQPQHF.